The clone carrying this T cell receptor (beta chain) appeared many times. One entry per CDR3 protein, called by TCRdb with MiXCR from the 5' RACE reads. Here the sample spans roughly 24,000 distinct CDR3 sequences, around 3.3% being singletons. The germline V gene has CDR1 SGHVS and CDR2 FQNEAQ. V lost 5 bases to trimming and J lost 10 bases; unmatched junction nucleotides: 10. The length of the CDR3 is 15 residues. This record comes from a study of early T cells in non-severe SARS-CoV-2 infection. The sequencing sample was made of whole blood. The sequence derives from an adult who was a healthcare worker with PCR-confirmed SARS-CoV-2 infection or an uninfected control (not recorded which). V usage is TRBV7-8 and J usage is TRBJ1-6; TRBD1 aligns across 8 bases. The CDR3 region is CASSPDREVHSPLHF. Written as DNA, the CDR3 is TGTGCCAGCAGCCCGGACAGGGAAGTTCACTCACCCCTCCACTTT. Together with reference TRBV7-8 and TRBJ1-6, the CDR3 gives the full variable domain: GAGVSQSPRYKVAKRGQDVALRCDPISGHVSLFWYQQALGQGPEFLTYFQNEAQLDKSGLPSDRFFAERPEGSVSTLKIQRTQQEDSAVYLCASSPDREVHSPLHFGNGTRLTVT.